The present T cell receptor (beta chain) was sequenced within a study of CD4+ T cells in melanoma (dated 2022 in TCRdb). In the study overall: The study examined neoantigen-specific CD4+ T cells in human melanoma.

Donors were patients with melanoma. Library preparation was by the immunoSEQ multiplex PCR assay. Entries here come from immuneACCESS through TCRdb and include only in-frame sequences with V and J called. Some clones fail to appear in such tables; in the studies checked, an unresolved V gene covers under half of the shortfall, and the cause of the remainder is unknown. This sample gives 40,000 to 50,000 clones in total; roughly 89% of them show up just once. Approximately 12% of the sample is taken by the ten largest. About this clone: Its specific antigen is unknown. The sample holds no much larger clone one base away, and base qualities are not on file.

The CDR3, cysteine through phenylalanine, is 15 amino acids long. Here the CDR3 DNA is all that survives: 45 bases in frame from base 1. CDR1 and CDR2, per the germline V gene (reference sequence), are LNHNV and YYDKDF. V is reduced by 1 base and J by 0 bases, leaving a spacing of 8 bases between them. What the research found in general, with its limitations: Neoantigen-specific CD4+ T cells were reported to be correlated with the function of CD8+ T cells, macrophages and B cells. According to the report, neoantigen-specific CD4+ T cells in melanoma displayed diverse differentiation states.

Recombination connected TRBV15 to TRBJ2-3, with the D gene call left open. This clonotype was obtained from a human donor with melanoma. Sequencing was carried out using peripheral blood. The DNA is TGTGCCACCAGCAGAGCTATTTCTAGCACAGATACGCAGTATTTT. Its coded protein is CATSRAISSTDTQYF.